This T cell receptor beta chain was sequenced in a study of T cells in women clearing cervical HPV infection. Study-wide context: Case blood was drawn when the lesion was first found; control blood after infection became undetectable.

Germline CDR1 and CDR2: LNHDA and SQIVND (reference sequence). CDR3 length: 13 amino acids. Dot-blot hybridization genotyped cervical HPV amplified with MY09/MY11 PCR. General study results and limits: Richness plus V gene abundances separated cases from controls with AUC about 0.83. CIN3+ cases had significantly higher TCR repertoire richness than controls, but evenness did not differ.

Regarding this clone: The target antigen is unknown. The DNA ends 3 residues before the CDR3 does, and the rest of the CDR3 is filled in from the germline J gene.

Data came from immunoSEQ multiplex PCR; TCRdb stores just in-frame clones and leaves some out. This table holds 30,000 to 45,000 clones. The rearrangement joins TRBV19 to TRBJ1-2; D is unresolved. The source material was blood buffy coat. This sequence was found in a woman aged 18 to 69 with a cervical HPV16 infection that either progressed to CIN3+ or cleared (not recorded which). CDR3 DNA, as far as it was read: TGTGCCAGTAGTATAGGCCTAAATTACGAC. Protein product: CASSIGLNYD. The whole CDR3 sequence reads CASSIGLNYDYTF.